These T cell receptor beta chains were read from a single sample in a study of blood T cell repertoires in COVID-19. The assay was immunoSEQ multiplex PCR, and TCRdb's table has in-frame clones only and misses some. This sample has more than 400,000 clones; roughly 87% occur once, and the top ten carry under 0.7%. Input material: PBMCs or T cells enriched from blood (not recorded which). The source is a young man who had recovered from COVID-19. The CDR3 runs from the conserved cysteine through the conserved F or W. The order of the fields is clone size, D gene, V gene, J gene, CDR3 DNA, CDR3 protein. A D gene is named only where the DNA matches it firmly. Clone size is not always given. Where it is, it says once, few, many or a class for expanded clones.

>.|.|TRBV27|TRBJ1-2
TGTGCCAGCAGTCTAGATCGTAGAGGGTATTTGGGTTACACCTTC
CASSLDRRGYLGYTF
>.|TRBD1|TRBV5-1|TRBJ1-2
TGCGCCAGCAGCTTGGATCAAGGACAGGCGAACATCTTC
CASSLDQGQANIF
>.|.|TRBV13|TRBJ1-2
TGTGCCAGCAGCCCGCCCCTGGGCAATGGCTACACCTTC
CASSPPLGNGYTF
>.|TRBD1|TRBV19|TRBJ1-5
TGTGCCAGTATGGGGACAGCTTATAGCAATCAGCCCCAGCATTTT
CASMGTAYSNQPQHF
>.|.|TRBV29-1|TRBJ1-3
TGCAGCGCCCGGGTTGCAGCAACTGGAAACACCATATATTTT
CSARVAATGNTIYF
>.|.|TRBV4-1|TRBJ1-4
TGCGCCAGCAGCCAAGTTGAGAGGTTTTGGGAAAAACTGTTTTTT
CASSQVERFWEKLFF
>.|.|TRBV12-3/TRBV12-4|TRBJ1-1
TGTGCCAGCAGTTTAGTTAAGTTGAGCGAAGCTTTCTTT
CASSLVKLSEAFF
>.|.|TRBV2|TRBJ1-5
TGTGCCAGCGGGAGGGGGGGGAATCAGCCCCAGCATTTT
CASGRGGNQPQHF
>.|.|TRBV4-1|TRBJ1-2
TGCGCCAGCAGCCCACCTGGACAGAGTAGCTATGGCTACACCTTC
CASSPPGQSSYGYTF
>once|.|TRBV19|TRBJ1-1
TGTGCCAGTAGTATAGAATCAGGGTCTCGAGCTTTCTTT
CASSIESGSRAFF
>once|.|TRBV11-1|TRBJ1-1
TGTGCCAGCAGCTTCAAGGGGCCTGAAGCTTTCTTT
CASSFKGPEAFF
>.|TRBD2|TRBV28|TRBJ2-7
TGTGCCAGCGGGTCCCTGGGACTAGCGGGAGAGATGGGGTACGAGCAGTACTTC
CASGSLGLAGEMGYEQYF
>.|TRBD1|TRBV30|TRBJ1-6
TGTGCCTGGAGTGGGGCTCGGACAGGCCTCAATTCACCCCTCCACTTT
CAWSGARTGLNSPLHF
>.|.|TRBV6-2/TRBV6-3|TRBJ1-5
TGTGCCAGCAGTCACAGGGATCAGCCCCAGCATTTT
CASSHRDQPQHF
>.|.|TRBV21-1|TRBJ1-5
TGTGCCAGCAGCAAAGACGGCAGGGGGCGATACAATCAGCCCCAGCATTTT
CASSKDGRGRYNQPQHF
>.|.|TRBV9|TRBJ1-1
TGTGCCAGCAGCGGCTGGACAGAGATGAACACTGAAGCTTTCTTT
CASSGWTEMNTEAFF